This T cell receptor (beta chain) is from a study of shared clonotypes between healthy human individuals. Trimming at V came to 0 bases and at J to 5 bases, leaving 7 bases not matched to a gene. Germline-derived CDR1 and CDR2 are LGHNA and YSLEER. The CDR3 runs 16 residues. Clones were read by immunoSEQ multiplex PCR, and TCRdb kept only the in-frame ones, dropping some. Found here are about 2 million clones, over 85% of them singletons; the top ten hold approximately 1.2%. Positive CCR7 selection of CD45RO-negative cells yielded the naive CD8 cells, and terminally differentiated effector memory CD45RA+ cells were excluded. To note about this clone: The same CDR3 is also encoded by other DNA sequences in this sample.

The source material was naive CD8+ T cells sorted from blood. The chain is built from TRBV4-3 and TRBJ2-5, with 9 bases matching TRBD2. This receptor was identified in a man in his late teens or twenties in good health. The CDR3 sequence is CASSQERTSGRETQYF. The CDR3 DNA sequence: TGCGCCAGCAGCCAAGAAAGGACGAGCGGGAGGGAGACCCAGTACTTC.